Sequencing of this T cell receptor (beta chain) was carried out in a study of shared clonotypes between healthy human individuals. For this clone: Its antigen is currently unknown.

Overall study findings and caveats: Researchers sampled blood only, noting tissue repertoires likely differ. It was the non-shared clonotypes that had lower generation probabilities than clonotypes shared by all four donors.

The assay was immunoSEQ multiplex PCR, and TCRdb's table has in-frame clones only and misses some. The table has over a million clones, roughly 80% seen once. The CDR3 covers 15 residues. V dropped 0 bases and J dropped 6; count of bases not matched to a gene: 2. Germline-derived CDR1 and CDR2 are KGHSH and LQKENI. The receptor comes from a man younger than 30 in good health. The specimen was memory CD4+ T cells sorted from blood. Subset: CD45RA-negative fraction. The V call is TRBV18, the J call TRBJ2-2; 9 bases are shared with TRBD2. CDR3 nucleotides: TGTGCCAGCTCACCACCGGGACTAGCTTCCGGGGAGCTGTTTTTT. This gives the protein CASSPPGLASGELFF.